This record covers a single TCR beta chain. What it recognizes is unknown. This record belongs to a study of CD8+CD57+ T cells in acquired aplastic anemia. Genomic DNA served as template for TCR beta VDJ and CDR3 profiling. One entry per CDR3 protein results from TCRdb running MiXCR on the reads. The sample includes under 200,000 distinct CDR3 sequences, approximately 43% seen only once; the top ten take over 0.95%. Points from the study as a whole: Patients versus controls showed no significant CD8+ Simpson's diversity difference. Both patients and controls carried the same twenty-nine CD8+ CDR3 sequences.

The V end was cut by 2 bases, the J end by 6 bases, with 11 bases between. Germline values: CDR1 MDHEN, CDR2 SYDVKM. The CDR3 runs to 14 residues. The clonotype comes from a human donor in good health. The sample comprised sorted CD4+, CD8+, or CD8+CD57+ T cells (not recorded which) from PBMCs. The chain uses TRBV28 and TRBJ2-1, with D perhaps matching TRBD1 or TRBD2 (5 bases each). CDR3 DNA: TGTGCCAGCAGTTTAGTCCAGGGACGCAATGAGCAGTTCTTC. Its translation is CASSLVQGRNEQFF.